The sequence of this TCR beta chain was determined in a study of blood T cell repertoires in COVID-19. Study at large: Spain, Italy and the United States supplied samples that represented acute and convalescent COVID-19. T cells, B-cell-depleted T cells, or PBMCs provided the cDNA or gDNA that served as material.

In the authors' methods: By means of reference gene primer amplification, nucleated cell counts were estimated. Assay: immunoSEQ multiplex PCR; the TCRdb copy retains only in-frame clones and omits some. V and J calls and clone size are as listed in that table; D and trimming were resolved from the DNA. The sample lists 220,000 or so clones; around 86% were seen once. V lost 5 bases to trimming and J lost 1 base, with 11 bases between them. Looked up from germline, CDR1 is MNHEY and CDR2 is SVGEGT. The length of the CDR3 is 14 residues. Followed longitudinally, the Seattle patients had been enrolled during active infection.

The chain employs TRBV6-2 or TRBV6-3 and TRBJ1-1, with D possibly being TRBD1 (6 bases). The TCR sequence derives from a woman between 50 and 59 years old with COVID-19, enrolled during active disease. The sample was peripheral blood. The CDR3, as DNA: TGTGCCAGCAGTCCCTGGGACACGAACACTGAAGCTTTCTTT. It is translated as CASSPWDTNTEAFF.